One and the same sample provided the 18 T cell receptor beta chains below, sequenced in a study of blood T cell repertoires in COVID-19. Here immunoSEQ multiplex PCR was the method, and the copy in TCRdb shows in-frame clones only, minus some. In the table there are under 200,000 clones, about 86% of which are singletons. The sequencing sample was made of peripheral blood. These receptors were obtained from a woman aged 80 or over in a cohort sampled during active or convalescent COVID-19.

The chain joins TRBV6-2 or TRBV6-3 to TRBJ2-5; D is perhaps TRBD1 (6 bases). The CDR3 totals 16 residues. Trimming removed 6 bases at V and 4 bases at J, with 21 bases between. CDR1 is MNHEY, CDR2 SVGEGT, per germline. The CDR3 is CASSPGVSLGSETQYF. DNA for the CDR3: TGTGCCAGCAGCCCAGGGGTCTCTCTTGGGTCAGAGACCCAGTACTTC.

V gene TRBV24-1 combines with J gene TRBJ1-5; TRBD1 aligns across 7 bases. V shed 11 bases, J shed 0 bases, and the junction held 9 bases outside the gene matches. In germline, CDR1 is KGHDR, CDR2 SFDVKD. The CDR3 runs to 15 residues. CDR3 nucleotide sequence: TGTGCCAACCTTGACAGGGAAGATAGCAATCAGCCCCAGCATTTT. Its translation is CANLDREDSNQPQHF.

In nucleotides, the CDR3 is TGTGCCAGCAGCTTAGTCGTCGACAGGGACTACGAGCAGTACTTC. Translating it yields CASSLVVDRDYEQYF. The chain employs TRBV7-2 and TRBJ2-7; TRBD1 matches 7 bases. CDR3 size: 15 residues. Trimming removed 1 base from V and 3 bases from J; junction bases left unmatched: 6. Germline assignment: CDR1 SGHTA and CDR2 FQGNSA.

This chain uses TRBV19 with TRBJ1-4; no clear D. The V and J ends lost 5 bases and 1 base respectively, with 11 bases between them. CDR1 and CDR2 (germline): LNHDA, SQIVND (reference sequence). The CDR3 has 15 residues. The CDR3 reads CASSLHRLTNEKLFF. CDR3 coding DNA: TGTGCCAGTAGTCTCCACAGATTAACTAATGAAAAACTGTTTTTT.

The chain is built from TRBV7-2 and TRBJ1-5; D remains unclear. V lost 3 bases and J lost 4, with 4 bases in between. The CDR3 is 12 residues long. Germline loops: CDR1 SGHTA, CDR2 FQGNSA. CDR3 in amino acids: CASSFRNQPQHF. The CDR3 nucleotides read TGTGCCAGCAGCTTCCGTAATCAGCCCCAGCATTTT.

This chain joins TRBV10-2 and TRBJ2-7, with 8 bases identical to TRBD2. The V segment lost 6 bases and the J segment 1 base; nucleotides outside the gene matches: 8. CDR3 length: 15 amino acids. The germline gives CDR1 WSHSY, CDR2 SAAADI. CDR3 nucleotide sequence: TGCGCCAGCAGGGACGGGAGGGCCCTATCCTACGAGCAGTACGTC. This encodes CASRDGRALSYEQYV.

J is TRBJ1-5 and V is TRBV30; no clear D. Germline values: CDR1 GTSNPN, CDR2 SVGIG (reference sequence). V lost 4 bases to trimming and J lost 3 bases, with 16 bases between them. This CDR3 has 15 amino acids. Here the CDR3 reads CAWNPPGKSNQPQHF. The CDR3 DNA sequence: TGTGCCTGGAACCCCCCGGGGAAATCCAATCAGCCCCAGCATTTT.

The CDR3 nucleotides read TGTGCCAGCAGCACTGGACTCTGGAACGAGCAGTACTTC. It specifies CASSTGLWNEQYF. The J gene is TRBJ2-7, the V gene TRBV7-2, with D possibly TRBD2 on 5 matching bases. This CDR3 spans 13 amino acids. The germline CDR1 and CDR2 sequences are SGHTA and FQGNSA. Trimming stripped 5 bases from V and 5 bases from J, with 13 bases between.

The chain employs TRBV6-5 and TRBJ1-2; D gene ambiguous. The V end lost 5 bases, the J end lost 8 bases, and 15 bases lay between the germline ends. Germline lookup yields CDR1 MNHEY and CDR2 SVGAGI. The CDR3 is 13 amino acids. The CDR3 bases are TGTGCCAGCAGTATGACTGTCGATGGAGGCTACACCTTC. Translating it yields CASSMTVDGGYTF.

This sequence joins TRBV25-1 and TRBJ2-5; TRBD2 is a possible D gene (7 bases). The CDR3 is 13 residues long. The V gene lost 6 bases and the J gene lost 6 bases, with 14 bases spanning the gap. Germline loops: CDR1 MGHDK, CDR2 SYGVNS. The CDR3 nucleotides are TGTGCCAGCAGGGGGGGGGCCCCCCAGACCCAGTACTTC. Amino acids: CASRGGAPQTQYF.

V gene TRBV27 combines with J gene TRBJ1-6; D is unresolved. V lost 2 bases, J lost 4 bases, and 15 bases lay in between. The germline V gene encodes CDR1 MNHEY and CDR2 SMNVEV (reference sequence). This CDR3 contains 17 residues. The CDR3 loop reads CASSLIGLNRYNSPLHF. The CDR3, as DNA: TGTGCCAGCAGTTTAATCGGACTTAACCGTTATAATTCACCCCTCCACTTT.

The chain uses TRBV30 and TRBJ2-1, with a weak D call TRBD1 (6 bases). Trimming stripped 0 bases from V and 13 bases from J, with 16 bases between. The CDR3 loop spans 13 amino acids. The germline V gene has CDR1 GTSNPN and CDR2 SVGIG (reference sequence). The CDR3: CAWSVEQGFRQFF. CDR3 nucleotide sequence: TGTGCCTGGAGTGTAGAACAGGGTTTTAGACAGTTCTTC. Full variable domain (remainder filled in from reference TRBV30 and TRBJ2-1): SQTIHQWPATLVQPVGSPLSLECTVEGTSNPNLYWYRQAAGRGLQLLFYSVGIGQISSEVPQNLSASRPQDRQFILSSKKLLLSDSGFYLCAWSVEQGFRQFFGPGTRLTVL.

This CDR3 reads CAISDSGMGNQPQHF. The CDR3 nucleotides are TGTGCCATCAGTGACTCAGGGATGGGCAATCAGCCCCAGCATTTT. The gene calls are TRBV10-3 and TRBJ1-5, with TRBD1 as a possible D gene (5 bases). Germline V gene sequence: CDR1 ENHRY, CDR2 SYGVKD. The ends were cut back, 3 bases at V and 2 bases at J, with 11 bases in the middle. The CDR3 length is 15 residues.

The genes are TRBV5-1 and TRBJ1-6; D might be TRBD1 (6 bases). The CDR3 runs to 15 residues. CDR1 is SGHRS, CDR2 YFSETQ, per germline. V lost 3 bases and J lost 9, with 16 bases in between. This chain's CDR3 is CASSSWGTSSSPLHF. The CDR3 nucleotides are TGCGCCAGCAGCTCATGGGGGACAAGCTCTTCACCCCTCCACTTT.

This chain links TRBV7-6 with TRBJ2-3; TRBD1 is a possible D gene (7 bases). CDR3 length equals 15 residues. V lost 5 bases, J lost 4 bases, and 16 bases lay in between. The germline V gene has CDR1 SGHVS and CDR2 FNYEAQ. The CDR3 loop reads CASSQTRGAADTQYF. The CDR3 bases are TGTGCCAGCAGCCAAACCAGGGGGGCGGCAGATACGCAGTATTTT.

The rearrangement joins TRBV24-1 to TRBJ2-1, with 7 nucleotides matching TRBD1. The germline CDR1 and CDR2 sequences are KGHDR and SFDVKD. The V and J ends lost 2 bases and 8 bases, in that order; junction bases with no gene match: 11. This CDR3 is built from 16 residues. CDR3 region: CATSDWSNDRVYEQFF. The CDR3 DNA sequence: TGTGCCACCAGTGATTGGTCCAACGACAGGGTCTATGAGCAGTTCTTC.

This clone has more than one count but fewer than ten. The rearrangement uses TRBV5-1 and TRBJ1-1; 10 bases map to TRBD1. The CDR3 runs 15 residues. CDR1 and CDR2 from the germline V gene are SGHRS and YFSETQ. Trimming removed 3 bases from V and 1 base from J; junction bases left unmatched: 3. CDR3 coding DNA: TGCGCCAGCAGCTACCGGACAGGGGGGAACACTGAAGCTTTCTTT. Its protein is CASSYRTGGNTEAFF. Using reference TRBV5-1 and TRBJ1-1 for the parts outside the CDR3, the full variable domain is KAGVTQTPRYLIKTRGQQVTLSCSPISGHRSVSWYQQTPGQGLQFLFEYFSETQRNKGNFPGRFSGRQFSNSRSEMNVSTLELGDSALYLCASSYRTGGNTEAFFGQGTRLTVV.

The chain recombines TRBV5-6 with TRBJ2-7, with 8 bases matching TRBD1. CDR3 size: 14 residues. Looked up from germline, CDR1 is SGHDT and CDR2 is YYEEEE. J gave up 4 bases and V 2 bases, and 5 bases lay outside the gene matches. CDR3: CASSFRDRSYEQYV. CDR3 bases: TGTGCCAGCAGCTTTCGGGACAGGTCTTACGAGCAGTACGTC.